This TCR beta chain was obtained from a study of CD8+ T cells in alopecia areata. This clone was counted a few times. TCR sequencing used cDNA made by reverse transcription of extracted RNA. Profiling relied on immunoSEQ multiplex PCR, and the TCRdb table lists in-frame clones only, not all of them. The sample has some 150,000 clones; roughly three fifths are singletons. Germline values: CDR1 ENHRY, CDR2 SYGVKD. V was pared by 3 bases and J by 7 bases, with 7 bases between. This CDR3 comprises 12 residues. The V call is TRBV10-3, the J call TRBJ1-5; the D is unclear. The receptor was isolated from a human donor with alopecia areata. Sequences were derived from CD4+ T cells sorted from blood, sampled at week 0. The CDR3 is CAISESGQPQHF. The CDR3, as DNA: TGTGCCATCAGTGAAAGCGGGCAGCCCCAGCATTTT.